The clone carrying this T cell receptor (beta chain) occurred a few times. The antigen is unknown. This entry comes from a study of T cell repertoires in cytomegalovirus infection. Study context: CMV epitopes, recently identified HLA-C-restricted and well-studied HLA-B-restricted, were used. An indication of both CMV infection and matching HLA type came from public TCR beta signatures. Study-level results: Clonotypes of TCR beta that were HLA-C-restricted and CMV-specific dominated the ex vivo response.

Via MiXCR, TCRdb re-called the reads, giving one row per CDR3 protein. The data contain roughly 700,000 distinct CDR3 sequences, 30% to 35% of them singletons. The clonotype comes from a human donor in good health (CMV status not recorded). Some clones in this sample may be carry-over from other donors' samples. Sequencing used cultured PBMCs, obtained from culture after CMV antigen stimulation.

In DNA form, the CDR3 reads TGTGCCAGCAGCCAAGACCCGACGGGCAATGAGCAGTTCTTC. This translates into CASSQDPTGNEQFF. The V call is TRBV3-1, the J call TRBJ2-1; D not certain. Trimming pared 0 bases from V and 6 bases from J, leaving 9 bases between. Looked up from germline, CDR1 is LGHDT and CDR2 is YNNKEL (reference sequence). The CDR3 has 14 amino acids.